These 21 T cell receptor beta chains were sequenced from one sample in a study of T cells in Graves' hyperthyroidism and ophthalmopathy. Amplified TCR beta CDR3 regions derived from RNA transcripts. First-round RT-PCR of the TCR CDR3 relied on the HTBI primer set. TCRdb fed the multiplex PCR reads into MiXCR, producing one record per CDR3 protein. Here the sample spans over 500,000 distinct CDR3 sequences, around 43% being singletons. Sequencing input: peripheral blood or thyroid tissue (not recorded which). Receptor source: an adult woman with Graves' disease, either hyperthyroidism or ophthalmopathy (not recorded which).

In this sample, this clonotype turned up many times. This chain connects TRBV7-8 to TRBJ1-2; 8 nucleotides line up with TRBD1. CDR1 is SGHVS and CDR2 is FQNEAQ in the germline V gene. The junction had 2 bases not matched to a gene; V was cut back by 1 base and J by 4 bases. The CDR3 has 14 residues. The CDR3 sequence: CASSLGDRFYGYTF. CDR3 nucleotide sequence: TGTGCCAGCAGCTTAGGGGACAGGTTCTATGGCTACACCTTC.

The gene calls are TRBV7-9 and TRBJ2-7; 7 bases fit TRBD1. The ends lost 5 bases at V and 9 bases at J; junction bases unmatched: 7. CDR3 length equals 12 residues. Per germline, CDR1 SEHNR and CDR2 FQNEAQ (reference sequence). The CDR3 DNA reads as TGTGCCAGCAGCCCGACAGGGAGCGGGCAGTACTTC. Protein: CASSPTGSGQYF. The whole variable domain, remainder taken from reference TRBV7-9 and TRBJ2-7, is DTGVSQNPRHKITKRGQNVTFRCDPISEHNRLYWYRQTLGQGPEFLTYFQNEAQLEKSRLLSDRFSAERPKGSFSTLEIQRTEQGDSAMYLCASSPTGSGQYFGPGTRLTVT.

This CDR3 is CASRTFTGAPNTEAFF. CDR3 DNA: TGTGCCAGCAGAACCTTCACAGGGGCCCCGAACACTGAAGCTTTCTTT. This chain connects TRBV2 to TRBJ1-1; the match to TRBD1 covers 7 bases. With 6 bases clipped from V and 1 base from J, the junction kept 11 bases outside the gene matches. CDR1 and CDR2 (germline): SNHLY, FYNNEI. The CDR3 runs to 16 residues.

This rearrangement joins TRBV10-3 to TRBJ1-6, with TRBD1 matching 9 bases. The CDR3 is 16 residues long. Germline V gene data show CDR1 as ENHRY and CDR2 as SYGVKD. After removal of 0 bases from V and 4 bases from J, the junction contained 1 base not matched to a gene. CDR3 DNA sequence: TGTGCCATCAGTGAGTCGACAGGGGGTTATAATTCACCCCTCCACTTT. Translating it yields CAISESTGGYNSPLHF.

This clonotype appeared a single time. The chain links TRBV5-1 to TRBJ1-2; no reliable D call. The CDR3 is made up of 15 amino acids. Trimming took off 2 bases at V and 3 bases at J, with 14 bases between the two ends. Germline CDR1 and CDR2: SGHRS and YFSETQ. The CDR3 protein is CASSFGPQPYYGYTF. DNA of the CDR3: TGCGCCAGCAGCTTCGGACCGCAACCGTACTATGGCTACACCTTC.

The table lists this clonotype with many counts. The rearrangement uses TRBV5-5 and TRBJ2-7; weak D call: TRBD2 (5 bases). The CDR3 contains 15 residues. V was cut by 0 bases and J by 2 bases, with 12 bases left in between. CDR1 is SGHKS and CDR2 is YYEKEE in the germline V gene (reference sequence). The CDR3 bases are TGTGCCAGCAGCTTGGCCGGAGGACTCGCCTACGAGCAGTACTTC. As protein: CASSLAGGLAYEQYF.

This clonotype was counted at least ten times. The rearrangement uses TRBV12-3 or TRBV12-4 and TRBJ1-1; a weak D match, TRBD1 (6 bases). The CDR3 runs 15 residues. V was cut by 7 bases and J by 7 bases, with 22 bases left in between. The CDR3 bases are TGTGCCAGCACCGAGTTGCCGCAGAAACAGGGTGAAGCTTTCTTT. As protein: CASTELPQKQGEAFF.

This chain connects TRBV29-1 to TRBJ1-2, with D unresolved. The CDR3 totals 12 residues. Germline-derived CDR1 and CDR2 are SQVTM and ANQGSEA. V was shortened by 1 base and J by 4 bases, with 7 bases between the two germline ends. The CDR3 loop reads CSVEGGIYGYTF. The CDR3 DNA follows: TGCAGCGTTGAAGGTGGCATCTATGGCTACACCTTC.

This clonotype was seen many times. The gene calls are TRBV12-3 or TRBV12-4 and TRBJ1-1; D not resolved. The CDR3 covers 14 residues. Trimming pared 2 bases from V and 0 bases from J, leaving 7 bases between. The CDR3 DNA is TGTGCCAGCAGTTTACGGCGGATGAACACTGAAGCTTTCTTT. Residues: CASSLRRMNTEAFF.

There are many counts of this clonotype. The genes are TRBV20-1 and TRBJ1-1, with 8 bases matching TRBD1. V lost 3 bases, J lost 1 base, and 13 bases stayed unmatched. This CDR3 has 17 residues. The germline V gene has CDR1 DFQATT and CDR2 SNEGSKA (reference sequence). The CDR3 nucleotides read TGCAGTGCTAGGGGACAGGAACTTCTAATGGGGAACACTGAAGCTTTCTTT. Encoded protein: CSARGQELLMGNTEAFF.

The table lists this clonotype with a count of one. The chain has TRBV6-1 and TRBJ1-6; tentatively, D is TRBD1 (5 bases). Germline values: CDR1 MNHNS, CDR2 SASEGT. The ends were cut back, 4 bases at V and 3 bases at J, with 7 bases in the middle. The CDR3 is made up of 14 amino acids. CDR3 in DNA: TGTGCCAGCAGTGGACAGCGCTATAATTCACCCCTCCACTTT. Its translation: CASSGQRYNSPLHF.

This clonotype was seen ten or more times. The gene calls are TRBV20-1 and TRBJ1-1; D not certain. The CDR3 runs to 13 residues. Germline V gives CDR1 DFQATT, CDR2 SNEGSKA (reference sequence). V gave up 0 bases and J gave up 7 bases, with 12 bases separating them. DNA of the CDR3: TGCAGTGCTAGAGATTCGTCGACCGATGAAGCTTTCTTT. Residues: CSARDSSTDEAFF.

This clonotype has a count of ten or more. CDR3 amino acids: CASSYSSGTAGELFF. As DNA, the CDR3 is TGTGCCAGCAGTTACTCTAGCGGGACGGCCGGGGAGCTGTTTTTT. The chain is built from TRBV7-2 and TRBJ2-2; 9 bases map to TRBD2. CDR3 length: 15 residues. The ends lost 6 bases at V and 6 bases at J; junction bases unmatched: 8. From germline, CDR1 is SGHTA and CDR2 FQGNSA.

This clonotype occurred many times. The chain recombines TRBV20-1 with TRBJ1-2; D unresolved. Germline V lookup: CDR1 DFQATT, CDR2 SNEGSKA (reference sequence). Trimming took off 8 bases at V and 2 bases at J, with 18 bases between the two ends. The CDR3 runs to 14 residues. The CDR3 protein is CSTGGPTTNYGYTF. The CDR3 DNA is TGCAGTACTGGCGGTCCGACGACCAACTATGGCTACACCTTC.

This chain connects TRBV2 to TRBJ1-5; 7 bases are a match to TRBD1. CDR3 length: 16 amino acids. CDR1 and CDR2 (germline): SNHLY, FYNNEI. The junction had 8 bases not matched to a gene; V was cut back by 6 bases and J by 0 bases. The CDR3 nucleotides are TGTGCCAGCAGAGGGGGACAGACTTATAGCAATCAGCCCCAGCATTTT. Its translation is CASRGGQTYSNQPQHF.

This chain uses TRBV29-1 with TRBJ2-7; D is possibly TRBD2 (6 bases). Trimming removed 8 bases at V and 1 base at J, with 18 bases between. The CDR3 has 14 amino acids. Looked up from germline, CDR1 is SQVTM and CDR2 is ANQGSEA. The CDR3 DNA sequence: TGCAGCAGTTCGGGAGTCCTTGGTTCCTACGAGCAGTACTTC. This sequence encodes CSSSGVLGSYEQYF.

This clonotype was recorded many times. The chain carries TRBV7-9 and TRBJ2-2; 9 nucleotides match TRBD1. The V and J ends lost 5 bases and 5 bases, in that order; junction bases with no gene match: 9. CDR1 is SEHNR and CDR2 is FQNEAQ in the germline V gene (reference sequence). The CDR3 sequence is 16 residues long. CDR3 protein: CASSSYRDRVTGELFF. CDR3 coding DNA: TGTGCCAGCAGCAGCTACCGGGACAGGGTAACCGGGGAGCTGTTTTTT.

CDR3 sequence: CASSFDVARGYEQYF. CDR3 nucleotides: TGTGCCAGCAGCTTTGATGTGGCCAGGGGCTACGAGCAGTACTTC. The chain employs TRBV7-9 and TRBJ2-7, with D possibly TRBD1 on 6 matching bases. This CDR3 region has 15 residues. CDR1 and CDR2 (germline): SEHNR, FQNEAQ (reference sequence). V lost 3 bases and J 3 bases, leaving 15 bases between the germline ends.

This clonotype came up a few times. The chain combines TRBV6-4 with TRBJ1-1, with D uncertain. Looked up from germline, CDR1 is MRHNA and CDR2 is SNTAGT. CDR3 length equals 13 residues. V lost 7 bases and J lost 0, with 9 bases in between. CDR3 amino acids: CASTSAMNTEAFF. CDR3 DNA: TGTGCCAGCACCTCGGCGATGAACACTGAAGCTTTCTTT.

The CDR3 sequence is CATQTFNQPQHF. Here the CDR3 DNA reads TGTGCCACCCAGACCTTTAATCAGCCCCAGCATTTT. The V and J genes are TRBV2 and TRBJ1-5; D gene uncertain. This CDR3 spans 12 amino acids. V was pared by 10 bases and J by 4 bases, with 11 bases between. The V gene's germline CDR1 is SNHLY and CDR2 FYNNEI.

About this clonotype itself: This may come from a read error, since a much larger clone is one base off. The chain joins TRBV7-2 to TRBJ2-7; D not certain. Trimming pared 3 bases from V and 2 bases from J, leaving 8 bases between. Germline V gives CDR1 SGHTA, CDR2 FQGNSA. CDR3 length equals 13 residues. CDR3 amino acids: CASSLKGAYEQYF. The CDR3 DNA sequence: TGTGCCAGCAGCTTGAAAGGCGCCTACGAGCAGTACTTC.